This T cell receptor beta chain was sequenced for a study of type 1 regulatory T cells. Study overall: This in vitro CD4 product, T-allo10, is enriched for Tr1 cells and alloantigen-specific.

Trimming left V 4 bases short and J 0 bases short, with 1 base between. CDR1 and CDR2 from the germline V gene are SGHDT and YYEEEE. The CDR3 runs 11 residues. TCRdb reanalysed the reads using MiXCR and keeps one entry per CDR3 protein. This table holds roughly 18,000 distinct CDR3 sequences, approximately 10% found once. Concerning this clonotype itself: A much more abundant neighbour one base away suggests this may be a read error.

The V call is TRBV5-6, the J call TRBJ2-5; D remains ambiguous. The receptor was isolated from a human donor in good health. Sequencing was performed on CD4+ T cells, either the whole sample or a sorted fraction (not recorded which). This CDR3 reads CASSHQETQYF. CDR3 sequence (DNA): TGTGCCAGCAGCCACCAAGAGACCCAGTACTTC.